This TCR beta chain was recorded in a study of shared clonotypes between healthy human individuals (dated by TCRdb to about 2020). Study-level background: The cohort included three men and a couple of women between 18 and 49 years of age. Each donor's leukapheresis produced roughly between roughly 0.85 and 10 billion PBMCs. The study deeply sequenced blood TCR repertoires of five healthy adults to estimate repertoire size and the extent of clonotype sharing between individuals. For each donor, CD4 naive and CD4 memory were each given three plates, CD8 naive was given two plates, and CD8 memory was given one plate. Different laboratories and diverse techniques were used to prepare libraries and sequence TCR repertoires, to increase sequencing depth and limit assay-specific biases.

TCR CDR3 regions were amplified from genomic DNA by multiplex PCR using the deep immunoSEQ assay. Genomic DNA extracted from each cell subset was distributed evenly over all wells of several immunoSEQ 96-well plates, and each plate served as one replicate. For sorted subsets, each replicate PCR was loaded with 200 ng genomic DNA, equivalent to 32,000 or so T cell genomes. Purified libraries were measured with a Qubit 3.0 fluorometer, size-checked on a Bioanalyzer 2100, and measured again with the KAPA Library Quantification kit. A separate single-read 150-cycle Illumina NextSeq 550 flow cell was used to sequence each immunoSEQ 96-well plate. The authors' pipeline ran thus. Because the immunoSEQ output held only junctional sequences and lacked quality scores, the filtering could not match the filtering applied to full-length reads. To assign V/J genes and CDR3, sequences were annotated using PyIR, a Python wrapper for IgBLAST v1.9, with IMGT germline references. Reads were filtered out if the reads had weak V/J assignments (E-value above 1e-6), no CDR3, stop codons, out-of-frame junctions, or ambiguous translated residues. V3J clonotypes were defined as sequences sharing the same inferred V gene, J gene, and CDR3 amino acid sequence. The percentage overlap between two repertoires was calculated by dividing the number of shared unique clonotypes by the size of the smaller repertoire. RTK rarefaction, the Chao1 estimator, and Recon v2.1 estimates of unobserved clonotypes were used to assess repertoire richness. OLGA was used to compute generation probabilities for all TCRbeta clonotypes that the gDNA method yielded from a few donors. As stored in TCRdb, this immuneACCESS dataset retains in-frame rearrangements with V and J assigned. A fraction of the clones does not appear; measured against another copy, unresolved V genes explain less than half of the discrepancy, and the remainder lacks a known reason. V and J calls and clone size are given by that table; D and trimming were obtained from the DNA. In all, the sample holds fewer than 850,000 clones, and 90% of those were seen once. The ten largest clones take up around a third of the sample.

Overall study outcomes, separate from this receptor: Incomplete sequencing was indicated by rarefaction of sorted-subset datasets, despite the large sequencing depth. Because the study included a small number of donors, the genetic and exposure-history diversity represented was limited. Estimated clonotype richness was generally larger for naive than for memory subsets. When a few donors were compared, the shared fraction of clonotypes was roughly 5% for naive CD4, around 4% for naive CD8, 2% to 2.5% for memory CD4, and less than 0.45% for memory CD8. Clonotypes shared by all four sorted-subset donors showed higher generation probabilities than non-shared clonotypes. Based on pairwise subsampling, the degree of clonotype sharing among donors was expected to be affected by sequencing depth. Sampling was limited to blood, and TCR repertoires in tissue likely differ from TCR repertoires in blood.

The donors were healthy, HIV-negative adults who had no recently reported acute infections or vaccinations. All donors were Caucasian adults living in Nashville, Tennessee, USA. CD8 memory samples consisted of magnetically selected CD45RO+ cells combined with CCR7-negative CD45RA+ effector memory (TemRA) cells. Blood was obtained by leukapheresis, after which PBMCs were separated by Ficoll-Histopaque density gradient centrifugation and cryopreserved in liquid nitrogen vapor phase. Analytical flow cytometry was used to check the purity and quantity of every magnetically sorted T cell population. Each sorted fraction had its genomic DNA isolated and then quantified by UV absorbance on a Nanodrop 2000c. This clone was seen only once. The antigen it binds to is not known. Qualities for individual bases were not recorded, and no much larger clone is one base off. Taken from cysteine to phenylalanine, the CDR3 has 15 residues. CDR3 DNA is the only sequence kept; it has 45 bases, read in frame from the first base. The germline V gene (reference sequence) gives CDR1 as MNHEY and CDR2 as SMNVEV. Trimming costs V 3 bases and J 3 bases, and their ends lie 11 bases apart.

The V and J genes are TRBV27 and TRBJ1-4, with the D gene call left open. Sequencing was performed on memory CD8+ T cells from PBMCs. Read against the paper, the sample's cell subset or site label means: CD45RO+ cells pooled with CCR7-negative TemRA cells. This clonotype was sampled from a man between 18 and 29 years old in good health. Some clones in this sample may be carry-over from other donors' samples. The CDR3 protein sequence reads: CASSFYPGANEKLFF. The DNA sequence reads TGTGCCAGCAGTTTTTATCCTGGGGCTAATGAAAAACTGTTTTTT.